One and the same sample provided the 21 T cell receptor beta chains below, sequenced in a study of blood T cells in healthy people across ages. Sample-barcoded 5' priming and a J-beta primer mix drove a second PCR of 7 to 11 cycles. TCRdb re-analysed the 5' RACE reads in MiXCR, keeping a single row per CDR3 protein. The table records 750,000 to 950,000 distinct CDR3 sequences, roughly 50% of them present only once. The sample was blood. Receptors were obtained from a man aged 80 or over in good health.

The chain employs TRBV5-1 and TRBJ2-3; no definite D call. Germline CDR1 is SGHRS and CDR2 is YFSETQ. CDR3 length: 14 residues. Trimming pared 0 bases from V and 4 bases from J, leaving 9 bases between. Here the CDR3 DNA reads TGCGCCAGCAGCTTGGCCCTAGGCGCAGATACGCAGTATTTT. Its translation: CASSLALGADTQYF. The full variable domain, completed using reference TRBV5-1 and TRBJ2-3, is KAGVTQTPRYLIKTRGQQVTLSCSPISGHRSVSWYQQTPGQGLQFLFEYFSETQRNKGNFPGRFSGRQFSNSRSEMNVSTLELGDSALYLCASSLALGADTQYFGPGTRLTVL.

CDR3 sequence: CASSQDPISGAAYEQYF. Here the CDR3 DNA reads TGTGCCAGCAGCCAAGACCCCATTTCCGGGGCCGCCTACGAGCAGTACTTC. J is TRBJ2-4 and V is TRBV3-1; D assignment may be TRBD1 or TRBD2 (5 bases each). The assigned J gene may be wrong: the sequence end matches TRBJ2-7 better. This CDR3 has 17 amino acids. Germline V CDR1 and CDR2: LGHDT, YNNKEL (reference sequence).

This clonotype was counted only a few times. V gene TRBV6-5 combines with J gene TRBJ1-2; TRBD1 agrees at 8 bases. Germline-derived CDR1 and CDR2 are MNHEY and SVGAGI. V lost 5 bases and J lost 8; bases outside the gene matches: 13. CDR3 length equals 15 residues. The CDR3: CASSRGQGTSRGYTF. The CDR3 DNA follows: TGTGCCAGCAGTCGTGGACAGGGAACCTCGCGGGGCTACACCTTC.

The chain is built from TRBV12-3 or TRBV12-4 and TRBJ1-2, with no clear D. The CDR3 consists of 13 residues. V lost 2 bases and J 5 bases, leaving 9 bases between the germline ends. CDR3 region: CASSLPRLYGYTF. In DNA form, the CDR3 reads TGTGCCAGCAGTTTACCCAGGTTGTATGGCTACACCTTC.

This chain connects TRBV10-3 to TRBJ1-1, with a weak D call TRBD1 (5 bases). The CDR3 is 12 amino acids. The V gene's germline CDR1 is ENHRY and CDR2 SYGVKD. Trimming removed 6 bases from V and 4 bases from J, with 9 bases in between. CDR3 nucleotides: TGTGCCATCAGCGGCAGGGTCACTGAAGCTTTCTTT. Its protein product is CAISGRVTEAFF.

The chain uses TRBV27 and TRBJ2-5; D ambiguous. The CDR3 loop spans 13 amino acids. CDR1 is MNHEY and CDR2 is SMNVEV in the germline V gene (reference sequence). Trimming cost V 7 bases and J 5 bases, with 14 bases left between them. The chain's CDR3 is CASKLSDGETQYF. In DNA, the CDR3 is TGTGCCAGCAAGCTGTCGGACGGGGAGACCCAGTACTTC.

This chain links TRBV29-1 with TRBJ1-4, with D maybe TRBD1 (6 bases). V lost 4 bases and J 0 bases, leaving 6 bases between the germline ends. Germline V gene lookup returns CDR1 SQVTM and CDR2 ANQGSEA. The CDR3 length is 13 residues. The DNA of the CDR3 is TGCAGCGTTGGACAGGCAACTAATGAAAAACTGTTTTTT. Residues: CSVGQATNEKLFF. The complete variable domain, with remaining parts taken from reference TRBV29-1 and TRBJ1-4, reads SAVISQKPSRDICQRGTSLTIQCQVDSQVTMMFWYRQQPGQSLTLIATANQGSEATYESGFVIDKFPISRPNLTFSTLTVSNMSPEDSSIYLCSVGQATNEKLFFGSGTQLSVL.

The CDR3 reads CASSPFTGGGEQFF. CDR3 coding DNA: TGTGCCAGCAGCCCCTTTACGGGAGGGGGTGAGCAGTTCTTC. The V call is TRBV3-1, the J call TRBJ2-1; TRBD2 matches 8 bases. Germline CDR1 is LGHDT and CDR2 is YNNKEL (reference sequence). V lost 4 bases to trimming and J lost 9 bases; unmatched junction nucleotides: 8. There are 14 residues in the CDR3.

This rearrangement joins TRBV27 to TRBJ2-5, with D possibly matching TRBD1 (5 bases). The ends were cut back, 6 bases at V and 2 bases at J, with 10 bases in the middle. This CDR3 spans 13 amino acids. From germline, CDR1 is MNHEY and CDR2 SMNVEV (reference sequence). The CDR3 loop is CASSDRIQETQYF. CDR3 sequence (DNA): TGTGCCAGCAGCGACAGAATTCAAGAGACCCAGTACTTC.

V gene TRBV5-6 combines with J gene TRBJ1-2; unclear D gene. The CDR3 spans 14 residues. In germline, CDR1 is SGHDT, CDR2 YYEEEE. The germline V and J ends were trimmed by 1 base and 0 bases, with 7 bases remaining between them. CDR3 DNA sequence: TGTGCCAGCAGCTTGCCCGGCCCTAACTATGGCTACACCTTC. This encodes CASSLPGPNYGYTF.

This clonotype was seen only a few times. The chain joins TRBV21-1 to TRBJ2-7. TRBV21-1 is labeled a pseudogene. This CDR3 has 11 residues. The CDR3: CASQHPYRRYF. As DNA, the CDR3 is TGTGCCAGCCAACACCCCTATCGACGGTACTTC.

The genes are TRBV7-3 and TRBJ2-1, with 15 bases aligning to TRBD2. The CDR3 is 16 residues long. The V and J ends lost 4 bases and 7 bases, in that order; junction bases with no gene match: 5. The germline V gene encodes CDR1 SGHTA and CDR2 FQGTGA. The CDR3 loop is CASSSPGTSGRNEQFF. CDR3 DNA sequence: TGTGCCAGCAGCTCACCCGGGACTAGCGGGAGGAATGAGCAGTTCTTC.

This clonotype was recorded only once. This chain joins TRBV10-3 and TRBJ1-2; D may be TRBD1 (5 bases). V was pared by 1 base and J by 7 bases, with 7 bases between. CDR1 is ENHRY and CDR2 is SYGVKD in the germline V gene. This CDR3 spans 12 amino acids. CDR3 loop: CAISEWDGGYTF. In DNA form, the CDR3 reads TGTGCCATCAGTGAGTGGGACGGTGGCTACACCTTC.

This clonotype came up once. CDR3 coding DNA: TGCAGTGCTTCGAGGACTAGCGGCTACAATGAGCAGTACTTC. Protein sequence: CSASRTSGYNEQYF. The chain links TRBV20-1 to TRBJ2-1, with TRBD2 matching 10 bases. The J call may be faulty, since TRBJ2-7 better matches the DNA end. This CDR3 spans 14 amino acids. CDR1 is DFQATT and CDR2 is SNEGSKA in the germline V gene (reference sequence).

CDR3 sequence: CASSFDRARSTDTQYF. DNA of the CDR3: TGTGCCAGCAGCTTCGACAGGGCTCGGAGCACAGATACGCAGTATTTT. The chain combines TRBV7-3 with TRBJ2-3; 7 bases fit TRBD1. This CDR3 is 16 amino acids long. The J segment lost 0 bases and the V segment lost 3 bases, leaving 6 bases of the junction unmatched. CDR1 SGHTA and CDR2 FQGTGA come from the germline V gene.

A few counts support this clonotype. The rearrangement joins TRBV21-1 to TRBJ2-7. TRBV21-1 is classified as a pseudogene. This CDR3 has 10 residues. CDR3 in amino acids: CASTTYEQYF. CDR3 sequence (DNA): TGTGCCAGCACCACCTACGAGCAGTACTTC.

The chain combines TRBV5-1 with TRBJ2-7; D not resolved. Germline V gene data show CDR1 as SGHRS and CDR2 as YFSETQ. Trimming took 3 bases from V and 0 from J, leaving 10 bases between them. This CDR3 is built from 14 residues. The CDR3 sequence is CASSYSDHSYEQYF. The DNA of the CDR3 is TGCGCCAGCAGCTACTCGGACCACTCCTACGAGCAGTACTTC.

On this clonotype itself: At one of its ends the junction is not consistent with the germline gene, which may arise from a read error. Here the CDR3 DNA reads TGTGCCAGCAATTTAGGTAGGGCGGGCACTGAAGCTTTCTTT. This encodes CASNLGRAGTEAFF. V usage is TRBV12-3 or TRBV12-4 and J usage is TRBJ1-1; D unclear. The CDR3 extends over 14 amino acids.

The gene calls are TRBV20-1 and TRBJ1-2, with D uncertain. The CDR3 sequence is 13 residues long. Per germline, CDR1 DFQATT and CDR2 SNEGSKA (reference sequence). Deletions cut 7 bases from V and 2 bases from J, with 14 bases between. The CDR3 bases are TGCAGTGTTAAGGAGGGCCCCAACTATGGCTACACCTTC. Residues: CSVKEGPNYGYTF.

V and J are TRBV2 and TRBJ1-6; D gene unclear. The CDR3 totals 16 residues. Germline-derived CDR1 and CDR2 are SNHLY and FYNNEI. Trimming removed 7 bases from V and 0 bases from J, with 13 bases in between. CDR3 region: CASIPGVSSYNSPLHF. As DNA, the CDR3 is TGTGCCAGCATTCCCGGCGTGAGCTCCTATAATTCACCCCTCCACTTT.

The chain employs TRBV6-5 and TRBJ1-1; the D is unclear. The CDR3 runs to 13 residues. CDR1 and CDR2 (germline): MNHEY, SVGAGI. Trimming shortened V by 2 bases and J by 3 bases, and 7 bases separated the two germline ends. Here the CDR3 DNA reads TGTGCCAGCAGTTACGACTCGGACACTGAAGCTTTCTTT. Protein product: CASSYDSDTEAFF.